This TCR beta chain was captured by sequencing in a study of blood T cells in healthy people across ages. This clonotype was detected only a few times. The ends were cut back, 4 bases at V and 4 bases at J, with 14 bases in the middle. The germline CDR1 and CDR2 sequences are SQVTM and ANQGSEA. The CDR3 is made up of 13 amino acids. The second PCR ran roughly 6 to 11 cycles with a sample-barcoded 5' primer and J-beta primers. TCRdb analysed the 5' RACE reads with MiXCR anew, one entry per CDR3 protein. The sample yields about 830,000 distinct CDR3 sequences, approximately 59% seen once. Sequencing was carried out using blood. This TCR derives from a man aged 30 to 45 in good health. The V call is TRBV29-1, the J call TRBJ2-7; D tentatively fits TRBD1 or TRBD2 (7 bases each). CDR3 protein: CSVVAGGGYEQYF. DNA of the CDR3: TGCAGCGTTGTGGCAGGGGGGGGGTACGAGCAGTACTTC.